In this sample, the clone carrying this TCR beta chain is medium-sized (0.01 to 0.1%). Its specificity is unknown. This sample stems from a study of vaccination and CD4 T cells after COVID-19. In the study overall: The makeup of the convalescents was six males and four females, two of them Hispanic. At a median about 78 days (range 14 to 241) after dose two, post-vaccine samples were obtained. SARS-CoV-2, HCoV-NL63, HCoV-OC43 and HCoV-229E supplied the overlapping spike peptides used to stimulate cells.

Cultured CD4+ T cell DNA was sequenced using the Oncomine TCR Beta short-read assay. DNA came from CD4+ T cells after culture. From the PCR reads, TCRdb called clonotypes with MiXCR, one entry per CDR3 protein. Of approximately 15,000 distinct CDR3 sequences in the sample, 30% to 35% are singletons; the top ten hold about 14%. This CDR3 is 15 amino acids long. V lost 5 bases and J lost 3, with 14 bases in between. Looked up from germline, CDR1 is MNHNS and CDR2 is SASEGT. As to treatment: roughly 10-day PBMC culture with coronavirus spike peptide pools or control peptides (ViraFEST assay). This sequence joins TRBV6-1 and TRBJ1-5, with D perhaps matching TRBD1 (6 bases). Sequences were obtained from cultured CD4+ T cells from blood. The clonotype was recovered from a human donor with COVID-19. The CDR3 reads CASSPDRGNNQPQHF. In DNA form, the CDR3 reads TGTGCCAGCAGTCCGGACAGAGGTAACAATCAGCCCCAGCATTTT.